This T cell receptor (beta chain) was profiled in a study of cytomegalovirus exposure and HLA in healthy donors. Use of 60 Vbeta and 13 Jbeta primers characterized the PCR. Method: immunoSEQ multiplex PCR; TCRdb's copy keeps in-frame clones and lacks some. The specimen's table records about 92,000 clones. General observations from the study: Some V segments (TRBV6-2 and TRBV6-3 among them) were excluded as indistinguishable. Later on, analysis showed that most CMV-associated TCR beta chains appeared to be HLA-restricted. V- and J-gene trimming of TCR beta was linked (in a later analysis) to a missense DCLRE1C variant.

Note on this clone: Its antigen is not known.

The V gene's germline CDR1 is MDHEN and CDR2 SYDVKM. J was trimmed by 6 bases and V by 6 bases; bases with no gene match: 13. There are 17 residues in the CDR3. The chain recombines TRBV28 with TRBJ2-1; 11 bases align to TRBD2. This TCR came from a man between 45 and 60 years old in good health and CMV-seropositive. The sample was PBMCs. CDR3 sequence reads: CASSRGLAVSIPNEQFF. CDR3 DNA: TGTGCCAGCAGCAGGGGACTAGCGGTCTCTATTCCCAATGAGCAGTTCTTC.